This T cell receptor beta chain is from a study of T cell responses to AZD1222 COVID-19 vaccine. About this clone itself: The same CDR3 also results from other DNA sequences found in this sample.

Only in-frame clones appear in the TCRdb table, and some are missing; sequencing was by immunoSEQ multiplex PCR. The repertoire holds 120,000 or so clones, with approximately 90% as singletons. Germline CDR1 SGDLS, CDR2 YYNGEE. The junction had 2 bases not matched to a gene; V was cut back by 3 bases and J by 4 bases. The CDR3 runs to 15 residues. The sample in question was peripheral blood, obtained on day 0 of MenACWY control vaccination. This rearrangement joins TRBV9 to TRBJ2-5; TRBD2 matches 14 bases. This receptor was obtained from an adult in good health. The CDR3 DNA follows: TGTGCCAGCAGCGCGGGACTAGCGGGGGTAGAGACCCAGTACTTC. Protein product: CASSAGLAGVETQYF.